This TCR beta chain was found in a study of T cell repertoires in cytomegalovirus infection. Background on the study: Shared public TCR beta signatures pointed to both CMV infection and a matching HLA type.

General study points: Pooled public TCR beta family frequency picked out CMV carriers with the relevant HLA. Across the ex vivo response, the dominant clonotypes were HLA-C-restricted CMV-specific TCR beta clonotypes.

A word on this clonotype: The antigen is undetermined.

TCRdb analysed the reads with MiXCR anew, one entry per CDR3 protein. The table shows approximately 700,000 distinct CDR3 sequences, with 35% to 40% occurring only once. V shed 1 base, J shed 6 bases, and the junction held 14 bases outside the gene matches. Germline CDR1 reads DFQATT; CDR2 reads SNEGSKA (reference sequence). This CDR3 comprises 17 residues. This clonotype was obtained from a human donor in good health (CMV status not recorded). Some clones in this sample may be carry-over from other donors' samples. The sequencing sample was made of PBMCs. V usage is TRBV20-1 and J usage is TRBJ2-3; TRBD2 agrees at 9 bases. CDR3 loop: CSARVLSSGEIQDTQYF. CDR3 nucleotide sequence: TGCAGTGCTAGAGTCTTGTCTAGCGGGGAGATACAGGATACGCAGTATTTT.